This paragraph covers one T cell receptor beta chain sequence. The antigen is not known. The CDR3 spans 14 residues. Trimming shortened V by 2 bases and J by 9 bases, and 17 bases separated the two germline ends. CDR1 is MDHEN and CDR2 is SYDVKM in the germline V gene. Data came from immunoSEQ multiplex PCR; TCRdb stores just in-frame clones and leaves some out. Among 120,000 or so clones, 90% were seen once, and the ten largest hold about 4.4%. This sample is part of a study of T cell responses to AZD1222 COVID-19 vaccine. Points from the study as a whole: Unmutated variant regions are reportedly targeted by nearly half of spike-specific TCRs. The CD4 TCRs associated with vaccination extended across spike and predominated at 160-218 and 743-854. Mostly white British, mostly female donors; authors suggested clonal diversity may be underestimated. Seropositive AZD1222 recipients at baseline numbered only 6 or 7.

The sequenced sample was peripheral blood, obtained on day 0 of MenACWY control vaccination. V is TRBV28 and J is TRBJ2-7; D remains unclear. This sequence originates from an adult in good health. In nucleotides, the CDR3 is TGTGCCAGCAGTTTAAGCCCCGACGGCTCTTGGCAGTACTTC. Encoded protein: CASSLSPDGSWQYF.